The 4 T cell receptor beta chains listed next were all sequenced from one sample in a study of response to subunit inactivated influenza vaccine. TCRdb itself ran the RT-PCR reads through MiXCR, one entry per CDR3 protein. The data contain some 500,000 distinct CDR3 sequences, about 15% of them singletons. The sequencing here drew on CD4+ T cells sorted from PBMCs, taken 23 to 25 months after vaccination. All receptors come from a man between 45 and 75 years old who received an inactivated influenza vaccine.

The CDR3 sequence is CASSYGSGGNEQFF. The DNA of the CDR3 is TGTGCCAGCAGTTATGGCTCTGGGGGCAATGAGCAGTTCTTC. The chain recombines TRBV12-3 or TRBV12-4 with TRBJ2-1, with D perhaps TRBD1 or TRBD2 (5 bases each). This CDR3 contains 14 residues. V was trimmed by 4 bases and J by 6 bases, leaving 13 bases between them.

The genes are TRBV6-1 and TRBJ2-6, with D unclear. Per germline, CDR1 MNHNS and CDR2 SASEGT. V gave up 3 bases and J gave up 2 bases, with 8 bases separating them. The CDR3 runs to 15 residues. CDR3 amino acids: CASSERSTGANVLTF. CDR3 DNA: TGTGCCAGCAGTGAGAGGAGTACTGGGGCCAACGTCCTGACTTTC.

The chain couples TRBV30 to TRBJ2-1; 9 positions agree with TRBD2. With 0 bases clipped from V and 9 bases from J, the junction kept 21 bases outside the gene matches. The CDR3 extends over 19 amino acids. Looked up from germline, CDR1 is GTSNPN and CDR2 is SVGIG (reference sequence). The DNA of the CDR3 is TGTGCCTGGAGTGTCCTTAGAACCTTAGCGGGAGTGCGGGGCAGTGAGCAGTTCTTC. It codes for CAWSVLRTLAGVRGSEQFF.

This clonotype was detected only a few times. The genes are TRBV5-1 and TRBJ1-1; 7 bases map to TRBD1. Germline values: CDR1 SGHRS, CDR2 YFSETQ. This CDR3 spans 16 amino acids. Unmatched junction bases numbered 8, after V lost 2 bases and J lost 1 base. CDR3 nucleotides: TGCGCCAGCAGCTTCGGACAGGTCGGTGGGAACACTGAAGCTTTCTTT. Translating it yields CASSFGQVGGNTEAFF.